The clone carrying this TCR beta chain occurred many times. Graves' hyperthyroidism was deemed stable given no ophthalmopathy progression within 18 months. Regions amplified from RNA transcripts were the TCR beta CDR3 regions. HTBI primers were the set used in a first-round RT-PCR of the TCR CDR3. One entry per CDR3 protein results from TCRdb running MiXCR on the multiplex PCR reads. The data hold more than 500,000 distinct CDR3 sequences, with about 15% observed a single time. The sample comes from a study of T cells in Graves' hyperthyroidism and ophthalmopathy. As for the study in general: The initial diagnosis was the point when peripheral blood was collected, ahead of any treatment.

CDR3 size: 15 residues. CDR1 and CDR2 (germline): SGHRS, YFSETQ. Trimming stripped 2 bases from V and 0 bases from J, with 11 bases between. The clonotype originates from a woman aged 35 to 49 with Graves' hyperthyroidism. This chain joins TRBV5-1 and TRBJ1-1, with D perhaps matching TRBD1 (6 bases). Sample: blood. The DNA of the CDR3 is TGCGCCAGCAGCTTATTTGGGGACATGAACACTGAAGCTTTCTTT. Translating it yields CASSLFGDMNTEAFF.